This T cell receptor beta chain was identified during a study of response to subunit inactivated influenza vaccine listed by TCRdb under 2018. In the study overall: Deep quantitative profiling of the T cell receptor repertoire was used in the study to follow responses to a trivalent subunit inactivated influenza vaccine. General findings and caveats noted by the study authors: It was suggested by the authors that each seasonal influenza vaccination may recruit only a limited number of new T cells.

Between the V and J ends, shortened by 0 bases and 0 bases respectively, the junction contains 9 bases. The cysteine opens and the phenylalanine closes a CDR3 of 15 amino acids. The entry retains the CDR3 DNA only, 45 bases that are in frame from base 1. Looking up the germline V gene (reference sequence) yields CDR1 MNHEY and CDR2 SMNVEV. This clonotype has a single count. Which antigen it targets is not known. No qualities accompany the bases; no much larger clone lies one base away. One read offers little support. Library creation used RT-PCR. Sequenced using an Illumina HiSeq 2500. Through fastp at Q25 and MiXCR, TCRdb rebuilt clones from the public reads, retaining in-frame beta chains. Each entry is one CDR3 protein sequence, shown with its most common DNA and genes. The sample data list over 750,000 distinct CDR3 sequences, and less than 25% of these were observed just once. The top ten clonotypes cover roughly 10% of the sample.

The sequence was obtained from a man in his forties or fifties who received an inactivated influenza vaccine. Donor details come from another sample of the same person, matched by shared clones. Here the sequenced sample was PBMCs from blood, taken around 5 days after vaccination. The chain joins TRBV27 to TRBJ2-7; the D gene assignment is ambiguous. This receptor has the CDR3 CASSLSTRPSYEQYF. DNA sequence: TGTGCCAGCAGTTTATCGACACGGCCCTCCTACGAGCAGTACTTC.